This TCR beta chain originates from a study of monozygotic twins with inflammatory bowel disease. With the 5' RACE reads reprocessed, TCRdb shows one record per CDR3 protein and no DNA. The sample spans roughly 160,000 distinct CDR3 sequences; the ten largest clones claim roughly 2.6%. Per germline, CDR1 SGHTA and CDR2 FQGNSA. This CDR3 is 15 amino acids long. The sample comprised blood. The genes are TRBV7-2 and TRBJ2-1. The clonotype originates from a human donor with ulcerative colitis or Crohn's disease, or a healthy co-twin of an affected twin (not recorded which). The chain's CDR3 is CASSLAGVSYNEQFF.